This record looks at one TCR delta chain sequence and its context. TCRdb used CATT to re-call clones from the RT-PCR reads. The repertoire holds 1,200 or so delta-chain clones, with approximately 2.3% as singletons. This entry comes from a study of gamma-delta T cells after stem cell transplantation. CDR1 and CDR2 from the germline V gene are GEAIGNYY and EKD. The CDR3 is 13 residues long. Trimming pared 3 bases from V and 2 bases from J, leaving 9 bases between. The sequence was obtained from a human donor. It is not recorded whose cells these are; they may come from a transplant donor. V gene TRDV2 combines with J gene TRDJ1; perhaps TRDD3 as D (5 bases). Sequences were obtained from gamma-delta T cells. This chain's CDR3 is CACDARGTDKLIF. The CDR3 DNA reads TGTGCCTGTGACGCCAGGGGGACCGATAAACTCATCTTT.